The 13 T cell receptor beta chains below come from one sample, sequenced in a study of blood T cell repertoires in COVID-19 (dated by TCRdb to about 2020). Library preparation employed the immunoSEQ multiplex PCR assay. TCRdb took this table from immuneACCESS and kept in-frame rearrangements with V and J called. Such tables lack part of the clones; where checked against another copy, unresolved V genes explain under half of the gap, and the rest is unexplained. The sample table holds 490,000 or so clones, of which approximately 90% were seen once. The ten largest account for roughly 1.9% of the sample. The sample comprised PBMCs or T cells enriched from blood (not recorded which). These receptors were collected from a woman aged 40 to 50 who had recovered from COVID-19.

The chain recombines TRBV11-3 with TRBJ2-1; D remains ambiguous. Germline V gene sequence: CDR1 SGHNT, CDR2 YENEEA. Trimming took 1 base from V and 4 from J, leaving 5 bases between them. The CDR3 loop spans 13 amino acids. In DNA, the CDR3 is TGTGCCAGCAGCTTAGGCAGTTACAATGAGCAGTTCTTC. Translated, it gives CASSLGSYNEQFF.

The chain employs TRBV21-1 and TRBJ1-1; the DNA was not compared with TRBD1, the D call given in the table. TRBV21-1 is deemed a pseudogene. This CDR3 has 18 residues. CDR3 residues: CASSVKGGRGRVNTEAFF. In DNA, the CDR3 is TGTGCCAGCAGCGTTAAAGGGGGCAGAGGGCGGGTGAACACTGAAGCTTTCTTT.

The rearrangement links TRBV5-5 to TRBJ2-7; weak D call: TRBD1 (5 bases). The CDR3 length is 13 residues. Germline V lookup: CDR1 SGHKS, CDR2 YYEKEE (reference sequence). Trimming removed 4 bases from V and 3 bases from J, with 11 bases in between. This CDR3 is CASSRNQGYEQYF. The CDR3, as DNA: TGTGCCAGCAGCCGCAATCAGGGCTACGAGCAGTACTTC.

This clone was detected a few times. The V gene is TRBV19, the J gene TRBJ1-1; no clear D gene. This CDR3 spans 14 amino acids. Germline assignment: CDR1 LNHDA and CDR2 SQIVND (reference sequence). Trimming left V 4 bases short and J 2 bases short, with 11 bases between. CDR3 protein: CASSSRPENTEAFF. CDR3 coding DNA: TGTGCCAGTAGTAGTCGCCCAGAAAACACTGAAGCTTTCTTT.

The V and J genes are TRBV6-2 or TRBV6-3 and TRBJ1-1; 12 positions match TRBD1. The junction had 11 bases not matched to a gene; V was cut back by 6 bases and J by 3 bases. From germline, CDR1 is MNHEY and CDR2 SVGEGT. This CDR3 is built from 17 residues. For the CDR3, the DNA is TGTGCCAGCAGCGGACCGGGACAGGGGGCCGGGCACACTGAAGCTTTCTTT. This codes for CASSGPGQGAGHTEAFF.

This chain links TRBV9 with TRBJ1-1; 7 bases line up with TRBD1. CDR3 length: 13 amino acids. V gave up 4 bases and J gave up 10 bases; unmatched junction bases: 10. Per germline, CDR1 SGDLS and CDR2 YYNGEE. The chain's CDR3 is CASSPRGLEGAFF. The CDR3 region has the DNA TGTGCCAGCAGCCCGAGGGGGCTTGAGGGAGCTTTCTTT.

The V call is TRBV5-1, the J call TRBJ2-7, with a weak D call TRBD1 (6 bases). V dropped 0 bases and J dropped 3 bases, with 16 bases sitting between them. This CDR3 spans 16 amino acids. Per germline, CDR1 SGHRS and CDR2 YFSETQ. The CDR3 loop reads CASSLATGQARYEQYF. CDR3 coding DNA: TGCGCCAGCAGCTTGGCGACAGGACAAGCTCGCTACGAGCAGTACTTC.

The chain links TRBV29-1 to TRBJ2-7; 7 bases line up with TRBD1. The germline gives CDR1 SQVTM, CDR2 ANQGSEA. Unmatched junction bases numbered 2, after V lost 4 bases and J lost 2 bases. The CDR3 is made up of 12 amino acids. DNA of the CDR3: TGCAGCGTTGTAAGGGGGCCCTACGAGCAGTACTTC. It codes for CSVVRGPYEQYF.

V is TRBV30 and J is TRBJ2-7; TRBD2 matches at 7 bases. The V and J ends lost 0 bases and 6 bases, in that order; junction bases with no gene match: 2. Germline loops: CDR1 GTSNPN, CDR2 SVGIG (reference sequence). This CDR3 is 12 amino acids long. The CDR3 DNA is TGTGCCTGGAGTGTTGGGGGGGTCGAGCAGTACTTC. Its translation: CAWSVGGVEQYF.

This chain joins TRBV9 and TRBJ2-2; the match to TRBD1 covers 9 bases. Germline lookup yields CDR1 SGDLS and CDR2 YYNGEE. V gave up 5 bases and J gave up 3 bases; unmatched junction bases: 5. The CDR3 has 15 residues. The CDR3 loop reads CASRAGTGYTGELFF. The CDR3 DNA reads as TGTGCCAGCAGGGCCGGGACAGGGTACACCGGGGAGCTGTTTTTT. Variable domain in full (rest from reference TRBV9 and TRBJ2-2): DSGVTQTPKHLITATGQRVTLRCSPRSGDLSVYWYQQSLDQGLQFLIQYYNGEERAKGNILERFSAQQFPDLHSELNLSSLELGDSALYFCASRAGTGYTGELFFGEGSRLTVL.

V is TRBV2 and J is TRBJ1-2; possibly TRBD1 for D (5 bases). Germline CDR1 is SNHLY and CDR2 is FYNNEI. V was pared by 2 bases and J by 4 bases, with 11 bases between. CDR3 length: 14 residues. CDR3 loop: CASSERVRGYGYTF. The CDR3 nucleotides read TGTGCCAGCAGTGAAAGGGTTAGGGGCTATGGCTACACCTTC.

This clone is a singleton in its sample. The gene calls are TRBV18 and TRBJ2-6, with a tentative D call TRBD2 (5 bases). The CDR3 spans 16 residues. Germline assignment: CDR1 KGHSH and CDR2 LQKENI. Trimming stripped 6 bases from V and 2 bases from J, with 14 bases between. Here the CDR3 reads CASSPGEGTGANVLTF. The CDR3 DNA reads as TGTGCCAGCTCGCCCGGAGAGGGCACTGGGGCCAACGTCCTGACTTTC.

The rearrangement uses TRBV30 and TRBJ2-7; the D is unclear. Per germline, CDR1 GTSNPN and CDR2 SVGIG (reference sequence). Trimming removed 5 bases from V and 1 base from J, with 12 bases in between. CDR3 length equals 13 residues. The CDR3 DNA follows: TGTGCCTGGGCGGTCTCGCTTTCCTACGAGCAGTACTTC. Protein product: CAWAVSLSYEQYF.